The next 8 T cell receptor beta chains were all read from a single sample in a study of tumor and adjacent non-tumor tissue in lung cancer. RNA was extracted from bulk tissue without any cell sorting. Three rounds of nested PCR, following a modified ARM-PCR protocol, produced the TCRbeta library. TCRdb re-derived calls from the multiplex PCR reads in MiXCR, one entry per CDR3 protein. The sample contains over 110,000 distinct CDR3 sequences, 60% to 70% of which appear only once. Sequenced input: lung tumor tissue. These receptors originate from a man aged 60 to 69 with small cell lung cancer.

The chain links TRBV20-1 to TRBJ2-1; TRBD2 aligns across 9 bases. The CDR3 is 15 residues long. CDR1 is DFQATT and CDR2 is SNEGSKA in the germline V gene (reference sequence). J gave up 4 bases and V 6 bases, and 10 bases lay outside the gene matches. CDR3 loop: CSAPDVTSGYNEQFF. The CDR3 nucleotides read TGCAGTGCACCGGATGTGACTAGCGGTTACAATGAGCAGTTCTTC.

V is TRBV12-3 or TRBV12-4 and J is TRBJ1-2, with 8 nucleotides matching TRBD1. V lost 6 bases and J lost 7; bases outside the gene matches: 19. The CDR3 runs 17 residues. CDR3 in amino acids: CASRVYGDRGKGGGYTF. The CDR3 nucleotides are TGTGCCAGCAGGGTGTACGGCGACAGGGGAAAAGGCGGTGGCTACACCTTC.

The J gene is TRBJ2-7, the V gene TRBV2, with 9 bases identical to TRBD1. Per the germline V gene, CDR1 is SNHLY and CDR2 is FYNNEI. With V trimmed by 4 bases and J by 6 bases, 13 bases remained unmatched. This CDR3 comprises 16 residues. This CDR3 reads CASSGLVGQGIFEQYF. CDR3 nucleotide sequence: TGTGCCAGCAGTGGACTCGTGGGACAGGGTATTTTCGAGCAGTACTTC.

The chain employs TRBV6-1 and TRBJ2-1; 12 nucleotides align to TRBD2. CDR1 and CDR2 (germline): MNHNS, SASEGT. V shed 7 bases and J 4 bases; nucleotides not matched to a gene: 8. CDR3 length: 16 residues. This CDR3 is CASIQGTSGSYNEQFF. CDR3 coding DNA: TGTGCCAGCATCCAAGGGACTAGCGGGTCTTACAATGAGCAGTTCTTC.

This clonotype came up a few times. The CDR3 bases are TGCAGTGCTTGGGGGGACGACACTGAAGCTTTCTTT. Encoded protein: CSAWGDDTEAFF. The chain carries TRBV20-1 and TRBJ1-1; D perhaps matches TRBD1 (5 bases). Between the trimmed V and J ends, which lost 5 bases and 3 bases, there was a span of 10 bases. In germline, CDR1 is DFQATT, CDR2 SNEGSKA (reference sequence). The CDR3 has 12 amino acids.

V usage is TRBV11-2 and J usage is TRBJ2-1; 11 nucleotides agree with TRBD2. V lost 2 bases, J lost 8 bases, and 11 bases stayed unmatched. This CDR3 contains 17 residues. Germline values: CDR1 SGHAT, CDR2 FQNNGV. CDR3 nucleotide sequence: TGTGCCAGCAGCTTAAGGCGGACTAGCGGGTGGGACGATGAGCAGTTCTTC. It codes for CASSLRRTSGWDDEQFF.

This clonotype turned up a few times. The rearrangement links TRBV4-1 to TRBJ2-1; 9 bases line up with TRBD2. Germline V gives CDR1 MGHRA, CDR2 YSYEKL. The ends lost 0 bases at V and 7 bases at J; junction bases unmatched: 7. This CDR3 contains 16 residues. The CDR3 DNA is TGCGCCAGCAGCCAAGAGGCTAGCGGGGCCCTTAATGAGCAGTTCTTC. This sequence encodes CASSQEASGALNEQFF.

Here the CDR3 reads CASSQEIDSPLHF. CDR3 DNA: TGCGCCAGCAGCCAAGAGATAGATTCACCCCTCCACTTT. This chain uses TRBV4-1 with TRBJ1-6; no definite D call. The CDR3 spans 13 residues. Germline assignment: CDR1 MGHRA and CDR2 YSYEKL. The V and J ends lost 0 bases and 8 bases respectively, with 5 bases between them.